Below are 30 T cell receptor beta chains sequenced from a single sample in a study of blood T cell repertoires in COVID-19. Libraries were prepared by immunoSEQ multiplex PCR; TCRdb keeps only in-frame clonotypes and omits some of them. The data show a few hundred thousand clones, around 85% seen once. Material: peripheral blood. The receptors were sampled from a human donor with COVID-19, enrolled during active disease. The donor label of this sample is uncertain.

The chain combines TRBV5-1 with TRBJ2-2; 10 bases fit TRBD2. CDR1 is SGHRS, CDR2 YFSETQ, per germline. The CDR3 extends over 16 amino acids. V trimming: 7 bases; J trimming: 0 bases; junction bases outside the gene matches: 6. CDR3 amino acids: CASRTSGSANTGELFF. In DNA form, the CDR3 reads TGCGCCAGCCGGACTAGCGGTAGTGCGAACACCGGGGAGCTGTTTTTT.

The chain uses TRBV5-1 and TRBJ2-1; 8 bases are shared with TRBD2. The CDR3 length is 15 residues. Germline V lookup: CDR1 SGHRS, CDR2 YFSETQ. V lost 0 bases and J lost 4; bases outside the gene matches: 3. The CDR3 DNA is TGCGCCAGCAGCTTGGTACTAGCGGTGTACAATGAGCAGTTCTTC. Its protein is CASSLVLAVYNEQFF.

The chain couples TRBV27 to TRBJ2-1, with 10 bases that match TRBD2. The CDR3 is made up of 16 amino acids. The germline CDR1 and CDR2 sequences are MNHEY and SMNVEV (reference sequence). After removal of 3 bases from V and 6 bases from J, the junction contained 8 bases not matched to a gene. The CDR3 nucleotides read TGTGCCAGCAGTTTGGTGAGGACTAGCGGCTTCAATGAGCAGTTCTTC. This sequence encodes CASSLVRTSGFNEQFF.

The chain is built from TRBV5-1 and TRBJ2-2; D gene ambiguous. Germline CDR1 SGHRS, CDR2 YFSETQ. The CDR3 length is 15 residues. V lost 0 bases and J 0 bases, leaving 6 bases between the germline ends. CDR3 sequence: CASSLAQSNTGELFF. DNA of the CDR3: TGCGCCAGCAGCTTGGCGCAGTCGAACACCGGGGAGCTGTTTTTT.

CDR3 in DNA: TGTGCCAGCAGCTCTTCTGGGGAGGGTTCCTACGAGCAGTACTTC. This translates into CASSSSGEGSYEQYF. This rearrangement joins TRBV7-9 to TRBJ2-7, with 7 bases lining up with TRBD2. The CDR3 covers 15 residues. The trim removed 4 bases at V and 1 base at J, leaving 7 bases unmatched. CDR1 SEHNR and CDR2 FQNEAQ come from the germline V gene (reference sequence).

J is TRBJ1-2 and V is TRBV6-9; 7 bases map to TRBD1. CDR1 MNHGY and CDR2 SVAAGI come from the germline V gene. The V and J ends lost 8 bases and 2 bases, in that order; junction bases with no gene match: 23. This CDR3 contains 19 residues. CDR3 protein: CASSVLFSEQGPGNYGYTF. The CDR3 DNA follows: TGTGCCAGCTCTGTGCTTTTCAGCGAACAGGGGCCGGGCAACTATGGCTACACCTTC.

This clone was found a few times. The chain joins TRBV30 to TRBJ1-2; D perhaps matches TRBD1 (6 bases). V was shortened by 0 bases and J by 5 bases, with 16 bases between the two germline ends. Germline V CDR1 and CDR2: GTSNPN, SVGIG (reference sequence). The CDR3 loop spans 15 amino acids. In DNA, the CDR3 is TGTGCCTGGAGTGTAAGACAGGACTCCATATATGGCTACACCTTC. It yields the protein CAWSVRQDSIYGYTF.

The rearrangement links TRBV30 to TRBJ1-5; D may be TRBD1 (5 bases). V lost 0 bases to trimming and J lost 7 bases, with 10 bases between them. This CDR3 has 13 residues. Germline V gene sequence: CDR1 GTSNPN, CDR2 SVGIG (reference sequence). The CDR3 DNA reads as TGTGCCTGGAGTGTAGCGGGGCGGCAGCCCCAGCATTTT. This codes for CAWSVAGRQPQHF.

The chain uses TRBV11-2 and TRBJ2-7, with 10 bases identical to TRBD2. The length of the CDR3 is 17 residues. The germline gives CDR1 SGHAT, CDR2 FQNNGV. The ends lost 5 bases at V and 6 bases at J; junction bases unmatched: 16. CDR3 amino acids: CASSRTGLAGASGEQYF. DNA for the CDR3: TGTGCCAGCAGCCGAACAGGGCTAGCGGGAGCAAGCGGCGAGCAGTACTTC.

J is TRBJ1-2 and V is TRBV5-1, with a tentative D call TRBD1 (5 bases). V was shortened by 1 base and J by 8 bases, with 12 bases between the two germline ends. Looked up from germline, CDR1 is SGHRS and CDR2 is YFSETQ. This CDR3 spans 13 amino acids. CDR3: CASSLYEGVGYTF. CDR3 nucleotides: TGCGCCAGCAGCTTGTATGAAGGGGTAGGCTACACCTTC.

The chain uses TRBV19 and TRBJ2-1, with D possibly matching TRBD2 (6 bases). The germline V gene has CDR1 LNHDA and CDR2 SQIVND (reference sequence). Trimming shortened V by 7 bases and J by 4 bases, and 14 bases separated the two germline ends. The CDR3 has 14 amino acids. This CDR3 is CASIPPGGYNEQFF. CDR3 DNA: TGTGCCAGTATCCCCCCTGGGGGGTACAATGAGCAGTTCTTC.

The chain is built from TRBV19 and TRBJ1-2, with 7 bases identical to TRBD1. Germline V gene data show CDR1 as LNHDA and CDR2 as SQIVND (reference sequence). The junction had 17 bases not matched to a gene; V was cut back by 6 bases and J by 7 bases. CDR3 length: 16 residues. CDR3 region: CASSTPPRGGGFGYTF. The CDR3 DNA sequence: TGTGCCAGTAGCACACCCCCCCGCGGAGGGGGCTTTGGCTACACCTTC.

The V gene is TRBV5-3, the J gene TRBJ2-1; D is possibly TRBD1 (5 bases). TRBV5-3 is an ORF, with its function uncertain. Deletions cut 6 bases from V and 5 bases from J, with 15 bases between. This CDR3 has 14 amino acids. CDR3 bases: TGTGCCAGAACCACAGGCTTCTGTGACAATGAGCAGTTCTTC. Translation gives CARTTGFCDNEQFF.

The chain carries TRBV7-2 and TRBJ1-2; the D gene is possibly TRBD1 (5 bases). Deletions cut 0 bases from V and 8 bases from J, with 19 bases between. CDR1 SGHTA and CDR2 FQGNSA come from the germline V gene. This CDR3 contains 16 residues. This CDR3 reads CASSLAPSYDSGGYTF. The CDR3 DNA is TGTGCCAGCAGCTTAGCCCCCTCCTACGACAGTGGCGGCTACACCTTC.

This chain links TRBV28 with TRBJ1-1; 10 nucleotides agree with TRBD1. Trimming took 3 bases from V and 7 from J; bases not matched to a gene: 2. This CDR3 region has 13 residues. The germline V gene encodes CDR1 MDHEN and CDR2 SYDVKM. CDR3 amino acids: CASSLRDRGEAFF. The CDR3 DNA is TGTGCCAGCAGTTTGCGGGACAGGGGTGAAGCTTTCTTT. The complete variable domain, with remaining parts taken from reference TRBV28 and TRBJ1-1, reads DVKVTQSSRYLVKRTGEKVFLECVQDMDHENMFWYRQDPGLGLRLIYFSYDVKMKEKGDIPEGYSVSREKKERFSLILESASTNQTSMYLCASSLRDRGEAFFGQGTRLTVV.

The rearrangement links TRBV6-6 to TRBJ1-5; no reliable D call. This CDR3 has 14 amino acids. Deletions cut 1 base from V and 7 bases from J, with 11 bases between. Germline loops: CDR1 MNHNY, CDR2 SVGAGI (reference sequence). The CDR3 sequence: CASSYFPGGQPQHF. As DNA, the CDR3 is TGTGCCAGCAGTTACTTCCCGGGAGGACAGCCCCAGCATTTT.

The V and J genes are TRBV20-1 and TRBJ2-3; D is unclear. The CDR3 has 10 residues. Trimming removed 3 bases at V and 6 bases at J, with 4 bases between. CDR1 is DFQATT and CDR2 is SNEGSKA in the germline V gene (reference sequence). The CDR3 loop reads CSARSDTQYF. The CDR3 DNA is TGCAGTGCTAGGTCTGATACGCAGTATTTT.

This clone has just a few counts. This sequence joins TRBV19 and TRBJ1-1; 7 bases map to TRBD1. This CDR3 region has 14 residues. Looked up from germline, CDR1 is LNHDA and CDR2 is SQIVND (reference sequence). The V and J ends lost 5 bases and 1 base, in that order; junction bases with no gene match: 4. The CDR3 bases are TGTGCCAGTAGTTCGGGACAGACGAACACTGAAGCTTTCTTT. Translated: CASSSGQTNTEAFF.

In this sample, this clone turned up a few times. The rearrangement links TRBV7-2 to TRBJ1-5; TRBD1 aligns across 7 bases. The junction had 5 bases not matched to a gene; V was cut back by 5 bases and J by 1 base. The CDR3 consists of 15 residues. Germline V lookup: CDR1 SGHTA, CDR2 FQGNSA. The CDR3, as DNA: TGTGCCAGCAGCGGTACAGGGGTCAGCAATCAGCCCCAGCATTTT. It is translated as CASSGTGVSNQPQHF.

The V gene is TRBV5-1, the J gene TRBJ1-4, with TRBD1 identical over 8 bases. The V and J ends lost 4 bases and 3 bases, in that order; junction bases with no gene match: 8. The germline gives CDR1 SGHRS, CDR2 YFSETQ. The CDR3 is made up of 16 amino acids. The CDR3 here is CASSDDPGQANEKLFF. Written as DNA, the CDR3 is TGCGCCAGCAGCGATGACCCGGGACAGGCTAATGAAAAACTGTTTTTT.

This chain joins TRBV28 and TRBJ1-2, with TRBD1 identical over 11 bases. From germline, CDR1 is MDHEN and CDR2 SYDVKM. Unmatched junction bases numbered 11, after V lost 7 bases and J lost 7 bases. The CDR3 is 15 residues long. CDR3 amino acids: CASTSNPDRGPGYTF. The DNA for the CDR3 is TGTGCCAGCACCTCAAACCCGGACAGGGGGCCTGGCTACACCTTC.

V usage is TRBV9 and J usage is TRBJ2-2; the D gene could be TRBD1 or TRBD2 (5 bases each). The germline gives CDR1 SGDLS, CDR2 YYNGEE. The CDR3 runs to 14 residues. Deletions cut 4 bases from V and 7 bases from J, with 14 bases between. CDR3 loop: CASSIGQEGGELFF. The DNA of the CDR3 is TGTGCCAGCAGCATAGGACAAGAGGGCGGGGAGCTGTTTTTT. The full variable domain, its missing parts supplied by reference TRBV9 and TRBJ2-2, is DSGVTQTPKHLITATGQRVTLRCSPRSGDLSVYWYQQSLDQGLQFLIQYYNGEERAKGNILERFSAQQFPDLHSELNLSSLELGDSALYFCASSIGQEGGELFFGEGSRLTVL.

The rearrangement uses TRBV7-2 and TRBJ1-3, with TRBD1 matching 7 bases. This CDR3 is built from 15 residues. V lost 4 bases to trimming and J lost 4 bases; unmatched junction nucleotides: 7. Germline-derived CDR1 and CDR2 are SGHTA and FQGNSA. The CDR3 sequence is CASSSAGTEGNTIYF. DNA for the CDR3: TGTGCCAGCAGCTCCGCCGGGACAGAAGGAAACACCATATATTTT.

The chain combines TRBV28 with TRBJ2-1; no reliable D call. V was trimmed by 3 bases and J by 5 bases, leaving 14 bases between them. CDR3 length: 15 residues. Germline V gene lookup returns CDR1 MDHEN and CDR2 SYDVKM. CDR3 region: CASSFPSPADNEQFF. In nucleotides, the CDR3 is TGTGCCAGCAGTTTCCCCAGCCCCGCGGACAATGAGCAGTTCTTC.

The chain recombines TRBV5-4 with TRBJ2-1; maybe TRBD1 (7 bases). The germline V gene has CDR1 SGHNT and CDR2 YYREEE (reference sequence). Trimming took off 0 bases at V and 5 bases at J, with 15 bases between the two ends. The CDR3 is 16 amino acids. The CDR3 nucleotides are TGTGCCAGCAGCTTGGATGGAGGGGGCAGGCACAATGAGCAGTTCTTC. Translation gives CASSLDGGGRHNEQFF.

V gene TRBV7-3 combines with J gene TRBJ2-1, with 8 bases that match TRBD2. J gave up 5 bases and V 5 bases, and 8 bases lay outside the gene matches. Germline-derived CDR1 and CDR2 are SGHTA and FQGTGA. CDR3 length: 15 residues. The CDR3 nucleotides read TGTGCCAGCAGCGTCACGGGACTAGTGAACAATGAGCAGTTCTTC. It codes for CASSVTGLVNNEQFF.

This clone has a single count. CDR3 coding DNA: TGTGCCAGCAGCCCTTACAGGGGGCCCCAGGCTGAAGCTTTCTTT. Its protein is CASSPYRGPQAEAFF. The rearrangement uses TRBV7-9 and TRBJ1-1, with 9 positions matching TRBD1. This CDR3 has 15 amino acids. Germline assignment: CDR1 SEHNR and CDR2 FQNEAQ (reference sequence). After removal of 5 bases from V and 6 bases from J, the junction contained 10 bases not matched to a gene.

This chain joins TRBV20-1 and TRBJ2-3, with D unresolved. CDR3 size: 12 residues. The ends were cut back, 3 bases at V and 3 bases at J, with 7 bases in the middle. Looked up from germline, CDR1 is DFQATT and CDR2 is SNEGSKA (reference sequence). The CDR3 reads CSASEETDTQYF. DNA of the CDR3: TGCAGTGCTAGTGAGGAGACAGATACGCAGTATTTT.

The V and J genes are TRBV29-1 and TRBJ2-5; 10 nucleotides line up with TRBD1. This CDR3 is 14 amino acids long. CDR1 and CDR2 from the germline V gene are SQVTM and ANQGSEA. The V segment lost 3 bases and the J segment 6 bases; nucleotides outside the gene matches: 7. DNA for the CDR3: TGCAGCGTTGAGCGCCGGGACAGGGGAAAGACCCAGTACTTC. This translates into CSVERRDRGKTQYF.

The J gene is TRBJ2-7, the V gene TRBV24-1, with D perhaps TRBD2 (5 bases). Per the germline V gene, CDR1 is KGHDR and CDR2 is SFDVKD. The CDR3 runs to 11 residues. CDR3 coding DNA: TGTCCCATCTCGGGGTCCTACGAGCAGTACTTC. This sequence encodes CPISGSYEQYF.